This T cell receptor (beta chain) appears in the sequencing data of a study of beta chain features in type 1 diabetes. In the study overall: What patients shared with healthy donors was a similar profile of age, gender and cell yields. Study-level findings and limits: PCR might favor shorter templates, but any such skew would affect patients and controls equally. The naive, central memory and Treg TCRB repertoires looked more alike in patients than they did in healthy donors. Type 1 diabetes patients had TCRB CDR3s that were shorter (moderately but significantly so) in all four CD4+ subsets.

This CDR3 comprises 16 residues. Trimming cost V 3 bases and J 2 bases, with 17 bases left between them. The germline gives CDR1 SEHNR, CDR2 FQNEAQ (reference sequence). Naive, central memory, regulatory and stem cell-like memory cells within the CD4+ compartment were sorted using CD45RO/CCR7/CD25/CD127/CD95/CD27. In regard to this clone: Its specificity is unknown.

Reverse transcribing all isolated RNA meant expressed TCRB transcripts were sequenced. Clones were read by immunoSEQ multiplex PCR, and TCRdb kept only the in-frame ones, dropping some. The sample yields over 600,000 clones, under 15% seen once. This clonotype was sampled from a man aged 25 to 40 with type 1 diabetes. The chain joins TRBV7-9 to TRBJ2-7, with a tentative D call TRBD2 (6 bases). Input material: naive CD4+ T cells from blood. In DNA, the CDR3 is TGTGCCAGCAGCTTCCGGGGGAACGGGGCCGCCTACGAGCAGTACTTC. Translation: CASSFRGNGAAYEQYF.